This T cell receptor (beta chain) is drawn from a study of blood T cell repertoires in COVID-19. At the level of the study: COVID-19 samples from acute and convalescent phases originated in the United States, Italy and Spain. Sources were T cells, B-cell-depleted T cells, or PBMCs; the material itself was cDNA or gDNA.

CDR1 is LGHNA, CDR2 YNFKEQ, per germline. This CDR3 has 15 amino acids. The V and J ends lost 0 bases and 2 bases, in that order; junction bases with no gene match: 4. The sample holds one count of this clone. Methods used by the authors: The authors estimated nucleated cell counts from reference gene primer amplification. Assay: immunoSEQ multiplex PCR; the TCRdb copy retains only in-frame clones and omits some. That table is the source of V, J and clone size, and D and trimming were worked out from the DNA. Among about 130,000 clones, 60% to 80% were seen once, and the ten largest hold less than 6.5%.

The receptor was derived from a man between 60 and 75 years old with acute or convalescent COVID-19. The chain links TRBV4-2 to TRBJ2-7, with TRBD2 matching 7 bases. Sequenced sample: peripheral blood. CDR3 residues: CASSQDLGGAYEQYF. The CDR3, as DNA: TGTGCCAGCAGCCAAGATCTGGGGGGGGCCTACGAGCAGTACTTC.